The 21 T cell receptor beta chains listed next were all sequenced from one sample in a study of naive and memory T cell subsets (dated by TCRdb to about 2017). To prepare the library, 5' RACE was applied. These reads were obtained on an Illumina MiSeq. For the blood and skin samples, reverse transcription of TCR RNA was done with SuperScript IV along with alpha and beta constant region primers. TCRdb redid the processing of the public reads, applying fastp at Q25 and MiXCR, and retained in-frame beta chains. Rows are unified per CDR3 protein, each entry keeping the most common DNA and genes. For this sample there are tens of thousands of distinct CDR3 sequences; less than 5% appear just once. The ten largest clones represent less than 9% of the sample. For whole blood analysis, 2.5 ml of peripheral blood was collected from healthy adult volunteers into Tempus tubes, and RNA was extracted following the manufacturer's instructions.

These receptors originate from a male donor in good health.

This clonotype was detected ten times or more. The CDR3 reads CSVVGRDRYNEQFF. CDR3 DNA sequence: TGCAGCGTTGTAGGCAGGGACCGCTACAATGAGCAGTTCTTC. This chain connects TRBV29-1 to TRBJ2-1, with D possibly called TRBD1 or TRBD2 (5 bases each). V dropped 4 bases and J dropped 3 bases, with 13 bases sitting between them. The CDR3 length is 14 residues. From germline, CDR1 is SQVTM and CDR2 ANQGSEA.

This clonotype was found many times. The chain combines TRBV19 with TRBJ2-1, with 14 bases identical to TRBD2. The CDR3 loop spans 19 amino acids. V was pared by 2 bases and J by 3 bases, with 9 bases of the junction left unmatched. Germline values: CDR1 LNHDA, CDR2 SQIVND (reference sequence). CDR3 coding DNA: TGTGCCAGTAGTATACAGACTAGCGGGGGGGCCCCGAGCTACAATGAGCAGTTCTTC. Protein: CASSIQTSGGAPSYNEQFF.

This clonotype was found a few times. CDR3 bases: TGTGCTAGTGTTGAAGACAATGAGCAGTTCTTC. Protein: CASVEDNEQFF. V gene TRBV12-5 combines with J gene TRBJ2-1; D is ambiguous. V gave up 7 bases and J gave up 5 bases, with 6 bases separating them. Germline V lookup: CDR1 LGHNT, CDR2 FRNRAP. CDR3 size: 11 residues.

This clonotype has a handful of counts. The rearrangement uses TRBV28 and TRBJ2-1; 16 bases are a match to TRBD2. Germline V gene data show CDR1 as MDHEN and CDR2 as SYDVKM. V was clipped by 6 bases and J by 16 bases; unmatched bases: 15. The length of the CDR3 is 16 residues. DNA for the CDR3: TGTGCCAGCAGGCTCGCCGGGACTAGCGGGAGGGCCGGGTGTTTCTTC. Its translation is CASRLAGTSGRAGCFF. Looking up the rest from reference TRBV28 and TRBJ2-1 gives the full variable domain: DVKVTQSSRYLVKRTGEKVFLECVQDMDHENMFWYRQDPGLGLRLIYFSYDVKMKEKGDIPEGYSVSREKKERFSLILESASTNQTSMYLCASRLAGTSGRAGCFFGPGTRLTVL.

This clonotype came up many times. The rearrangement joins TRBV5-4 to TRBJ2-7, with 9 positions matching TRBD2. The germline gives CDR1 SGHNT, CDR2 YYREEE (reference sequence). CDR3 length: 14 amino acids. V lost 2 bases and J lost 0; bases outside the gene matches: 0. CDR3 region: CASSFSGSSYEQYF. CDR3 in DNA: TGTGCCAGCAGCTTTAGCGGGAGCTCCTACGAGCAGTACTTC.

This chain's CDR3 is CAWREGVSNTEAFF. The CDR3 coding sequence is TGTGCCTGGAGGGAAGGGGTATCGAACACTGAAGCTTTCTTT. This chain links TRBV30 with TRBJ1-1; D is possibly TRBD1 (5 bases). The V and J ends lost 3 bases and 1 base respectively, with 12 bases between them. Germline values: CDR1 GTSNPN, CDR2 SVGIG (reference sequence). CDR3 length: 14 residues.

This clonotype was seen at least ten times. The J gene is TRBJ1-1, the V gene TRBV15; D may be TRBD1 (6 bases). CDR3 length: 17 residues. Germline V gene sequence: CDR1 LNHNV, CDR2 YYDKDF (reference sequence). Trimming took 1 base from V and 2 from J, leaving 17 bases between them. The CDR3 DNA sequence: TGTGCCACCAGCAGAGGGGGATCTGCCAGGGGCAACACTGAAGCTTTCTTT. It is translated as CATSRGGSARGNTEAFF.

CDR3 coding DNA: TGCAGCGTTGTGGACCATTTAGAGACCCAGTACTTC. Encoded protein: CSVVDHLETQYF. The rearrangement links TRBV29-1 to TRBJ2-5; D is undetermined. This CDR3 contains 12 residues. Looked up from germline, CDR1 is SQVTM and CDR2 is ANQGSEA. V was pared by 4 bases and J by 4 bases, with 10 bases between.

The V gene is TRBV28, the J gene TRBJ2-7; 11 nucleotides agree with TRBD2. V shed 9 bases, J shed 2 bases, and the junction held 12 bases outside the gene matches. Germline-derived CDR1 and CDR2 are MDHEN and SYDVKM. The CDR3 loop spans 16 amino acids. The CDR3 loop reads CASNNPQLAGAYEQYF. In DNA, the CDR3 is TGTGCCAGTAACAACCCCCAACTAGCGGGAGCCTACGAGCAGTACTTC.

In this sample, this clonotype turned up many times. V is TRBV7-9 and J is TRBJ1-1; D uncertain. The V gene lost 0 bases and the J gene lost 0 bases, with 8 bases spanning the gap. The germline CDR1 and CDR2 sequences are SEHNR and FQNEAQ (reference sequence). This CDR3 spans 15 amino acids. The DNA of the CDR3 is TGTGCCAGCAGCTTAGCAGGCTCGATGAACACTGAAGCTTTCTTT. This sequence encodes CASSLAGSMNTEAFF.

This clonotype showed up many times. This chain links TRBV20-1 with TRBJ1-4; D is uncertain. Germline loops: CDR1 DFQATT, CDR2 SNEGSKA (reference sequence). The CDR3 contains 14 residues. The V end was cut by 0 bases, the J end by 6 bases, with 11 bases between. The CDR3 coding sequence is TGCAGTGCTAGAGATCCCCGGATGGATGAAAAACTGTTTTTT. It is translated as CSARDPRMDEKLFF.

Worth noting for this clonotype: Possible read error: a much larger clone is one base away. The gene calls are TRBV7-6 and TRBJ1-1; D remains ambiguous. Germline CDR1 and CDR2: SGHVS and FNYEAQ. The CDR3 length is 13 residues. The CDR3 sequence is CVSSDSPSTKAFF. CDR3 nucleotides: TGTGTCAGCAGTGATAGCCCTAGTACTAAAGCTTTCTTT.

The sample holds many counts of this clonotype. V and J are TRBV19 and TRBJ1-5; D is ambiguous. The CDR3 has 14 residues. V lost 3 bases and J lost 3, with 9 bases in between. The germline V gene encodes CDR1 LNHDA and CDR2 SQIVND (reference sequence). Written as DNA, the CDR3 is TGTGCCAGTAGTATCTTTCAGGCCAATCAGCCCCAGCATTTT. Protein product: CASSIFQANQPQHF.

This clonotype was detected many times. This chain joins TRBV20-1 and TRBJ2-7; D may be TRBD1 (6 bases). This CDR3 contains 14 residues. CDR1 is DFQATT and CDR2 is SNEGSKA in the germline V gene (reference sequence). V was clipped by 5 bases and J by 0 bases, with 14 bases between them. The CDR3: CSAPGQTNSYEQYF. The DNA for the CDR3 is TGCAGTGCTCCGGGACAAACAAACTCCTACGAGCAGTACTTC.

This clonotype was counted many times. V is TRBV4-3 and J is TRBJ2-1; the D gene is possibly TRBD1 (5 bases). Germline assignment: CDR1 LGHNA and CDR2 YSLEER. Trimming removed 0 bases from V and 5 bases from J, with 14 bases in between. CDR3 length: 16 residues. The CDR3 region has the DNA TGCGCCAGCAGCCAAGACTCAGGGTATAGGAACAATGAGCAGTTCTTC. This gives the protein CASSQDSGYRNNEQFF.

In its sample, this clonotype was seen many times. CDR3 residues: CASSGTSGTSIRERNEQFF. The CDR3 DNA reads TGTGCCAGCAGCGGGACCTCGGGGACCTCGATCCGGGAAAGGAATGAGCAGTTCTTC. The chain employs TRBV14 and TRBJ2-1, with D perhaps given as TRBD1 or TRBD2 (5 bases each). The CDR3 has 19 amino acids. Germline V gene data show CDR1 as SGHDN and CDR2 as FVKESK. V lost 5 bases to trimming and J lost 7 bases, with 30 bases between them. Drawing the rest from reference TRBV14 and TRBJ2-1, the complete variable domain is EAGVTQFPSHSVIEKGQTVTLRCDPISGHDNLYWYRRVMGKEIKFLLHFVKESKQDESGMPNNRFLAERTGGTYSTLKVQPAELEDSGVYFCASSGTSGTSIRERNEQFFGPGTRLTVL.

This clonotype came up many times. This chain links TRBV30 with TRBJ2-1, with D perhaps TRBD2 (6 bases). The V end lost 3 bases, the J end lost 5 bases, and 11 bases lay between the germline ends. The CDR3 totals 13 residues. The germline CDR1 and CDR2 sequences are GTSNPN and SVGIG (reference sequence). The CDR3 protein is CAWSLAHNNEQFF. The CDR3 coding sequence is TGTGCCTGGAGCCTAGCGCATAACAATGAGCAGTTCTTC.

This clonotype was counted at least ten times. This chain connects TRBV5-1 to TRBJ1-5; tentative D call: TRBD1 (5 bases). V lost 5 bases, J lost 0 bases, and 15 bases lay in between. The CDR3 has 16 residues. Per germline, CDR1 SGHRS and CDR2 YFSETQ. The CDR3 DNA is TGCGCCAGCAGGGGACCGTGTGGTTATAGCAATCAGCCCCAGCATTTT. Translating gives CASRGPCGYSNQPQHF.

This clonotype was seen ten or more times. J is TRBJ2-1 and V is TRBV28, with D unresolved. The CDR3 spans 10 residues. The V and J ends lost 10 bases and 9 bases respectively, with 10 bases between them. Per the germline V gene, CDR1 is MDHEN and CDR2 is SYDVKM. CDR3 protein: CATSQPEQFF. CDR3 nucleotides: TGTGCCACAAGCCAACCTGAGCAGTTCTTC.

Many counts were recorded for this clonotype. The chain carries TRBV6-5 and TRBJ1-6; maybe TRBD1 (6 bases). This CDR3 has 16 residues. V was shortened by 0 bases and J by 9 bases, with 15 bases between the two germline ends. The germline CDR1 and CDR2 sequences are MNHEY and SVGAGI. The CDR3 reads CASSYSTTGGGSPLHF. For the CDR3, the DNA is TGTGCCAGCAGTTACTCGACGACAGGAGGCGGTTCACCCCTCCACTTT.

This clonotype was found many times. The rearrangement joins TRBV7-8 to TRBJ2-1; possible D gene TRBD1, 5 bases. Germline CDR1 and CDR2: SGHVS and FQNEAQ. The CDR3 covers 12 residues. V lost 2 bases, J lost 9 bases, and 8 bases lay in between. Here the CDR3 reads CASSLIRAEQFF. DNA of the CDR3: TGTGCCAGCAGCTTAATCAGGGCTGAGCAGTTCTTC.